Listed below are T cell receptor beta chains from one sample, sequenced in a study of T cell responses to AZD1222 COVID-19 vaccine. Produced via immunoSEQ multiplex PCR; TCRdb's table is partial and in-frame only. The sample contains some 160,000 clones, just under 95% of which appear only once. The specimen comprised peripheral blood, sampled on day 0 of AZD1222 vaccination. The receptors stem from an adult in good health. Each CDR3 is given with its conserved first and last residue. The order of the fields is V gene, clone size, J gene, D gene, CDR3 protein, CDR3 DNA. D genes are given only for firm matches. The size entry is marked missing in some rows and otherwise reads once, few, many or a size class.

TRBV27	NA	TRBJ1-2	NA	CASSPFTGREGYGYTF	TGTGCCAGCAGCCCCTTCACTGGCAGGGAAGGCTATGGCTACACCTTC
TRBV4-2	NA	TRBJ1-5	NA	CASSQERRGNQPQHF	TGTGCCAGCAGCCAAGAGCGTCGGGGGAATCAGCCCCAGCATTTT
TRBV7-6	NA	TRBJ2-3	TRBD1	CASSLADRGGDTQYF	TGTGCCAGCAGCTTAGCGGACAGGGGAGGAGATACGCAGTATTTT
TRBV4-1	NA	TRBJ1-2	TRBD1	CASSQKGQPGGYGYTF	TGCGCCAGCAGCCAAAAGGGACAGCCAGGGGGCTATGGCTACACCTTC
TRBV7-8	NA	TRBJ1-2	TRBD1	CASSLAAGWTGGSGYTF	TGTGCCAGCAGCTTAGCGGCAGGGTGGACAGGGGGATCAGGCTACACCTTC
TRBV5-4	NA	TRBJ2-5	NA	CASSSGGVETQYF	TGTGCCAGCAGCTCAGGCGGGGTTGAGACCCAGTACTTC
TRBV3-1/TRBV3-2	NA	TRBJ1-1	NA	CASSQGMREAFF	TGTGCCAGCAGCCAAGGGATGAGGGAAGCTTTCTTT
TRBV18	NA	TRBJ2-5	TRBD1	CASSPPGTVQETQYF	TGTGCCAGCTCACCGCCCGGGACAGTACAAGAGACCCAGTACTTC
TRBV2	NA	TRBJ2-5	TRBD2	CARGTSAHQTQYF	TGTGCCAGGGGGACTAGCGCCCATCAAACCCAGTACTTC
TRBV10-3	few	TRBJ2-2	TRBD2	CAISETSGGLAGELFF	TGTGCCATCAGTGAGACTAGCGGGGGATTGGCCGGGGAGCTGTTTTTT
TRBV30	NA	TRBJ1-3	NA	CAWDTGHGNTIYF	TGTGCCTGGGATACGGGTCATGGAAACACCATATATTTT
TRBV2	NA	TRBJ1-5	NA	CASRKGGYSNQPQHF	TGTGCCAGCAGAAAGGGGGGGTATAGCAATCAGCCCCAGCATTTT
TRBV6-5	NA	TRBJ2-1	NA	CASNPPGGSYNEQFF	TGTGCCAGCAACCCCCCGGGGGGCAGTTACAATGAGCAGTTCTTC
TRBV2	NA	TRBJ1-2	TRBD1	CASGKRTGDYGYTF	TGTGCCAGCGGGAAACGGACAGGGGATTATGGCTACACCTTC
TRBV5-4	NA	TRBJ1-4	NA	CASSSREPGEKLFF	TGTGCCAGCAGCTCAAGGGAGCCAGGTGAAAAACTGTTTTTT
TRBV7-2	NA	TRBJ1-3	NA	CASSLARQRYSLGGNTIYF	TGTGCCAGCAGCTTAGCTCGACAACGTTACTCACTTGGAGGAAACACCATATATTTT
TRBV5-1	NA	TRBJ2-7	TRBD1	CASSRTGTYEQYF	TGCGCCAGCAGTAGGACAGGAACTTACGAGCAGTACTTC
TRBV5-4	NA	TRBJ1-1	TRBD1	CASSLGGTVMNTEAFF	TGTGCCAGCAGCTTGGGAGGGACAGTCATGAACACTGAAGCTTTCTTT
TRBV7-9	medium-sized	TRBJ2-7	NA	CASSLTGSTYEQYF	TGTGCCAGCAGCCTAACCGGGAGTACCTACGAGCAGTACTTC
TRBV4-1	NA	TRBJ1-6	NA	CASSQGGGNYNSPLHF	TGCGCCAGCAGCCAAGGGGGAGGGAACTATAATTCACCCCTCCACTTT
TRBV29-1	NA	TRBJ1-2	TRBD1	CSVHDGTGGAGNYGYTF	TGCAGCGTTCACGATGGGACAGGGGGCGCAGGAAACTATGGCTACACCTTC
TRBV7-2	NA	TRBJ2-1	TRBD1	CASSLQGGYNEQFF	TGTGCCAGCAGCCTACAGGGGGGCTACAATGAGCAGTTCTTC
TRBV30	NA	TRBJ2-5	NA	CAWSDLPGLKTETQYF	TGTGCCTGGAGCGATTTACCGGGATTAAAAACAGAGACCCAGTACTTC
TRBV4-1	NA	TRBJ2-5	TRBD1	CASSQDGDSPVRETQYF	TGCGCCAGCAGCCAAGATGGGGACAGTCCGGTGAGGGAGACCCAGTACTTC
TRBV11-2	NA	TRBJ2-7	NA	CASSLNGPYEQYF	TGTGCCAGCAGCTTAAACGGCCCCTACGAGCAGTACTTC
TRBV7-2	NA	TRBJ2-5	TRBD2	CASSWLGGETQYF	TGTGCCAGCAGCTGGCTCGGGGGGGAGACCCAGTACTTC
TRBV19	NA	TRBJ1-1	TRBD1	CASSIGDRATEAFF	TGTGCCAGTAGTATAGGGGACAGAGCTACTGAAGCTTTCTTT